This TCR beta chain emerged from a study of T cell clonotyping in hematopoietic cell transplantation. The time point was: recipient sample about 28 days before transplant, after cytoreduction. The length of the CDR3 is 13 residues. V was pared by 6 bases and J by 7 bases, with 6 bases of the junction left unmatched. Germline V gives CDR1 WSHSY, CDR2 SAAADI. Clones were sequenced by immunoSEQ multiplex PCR, and TCRdb holds only the in-frame ones, with some missing. The sample contains under 45,000 clones, roughly 94% of which appear only once. The chain uses TRBV10-2 and TRBJ1-2; TRBD1 aligns across 9 bases. The sequenced sample was peripheral blood mononuclear cells, obtained before stem cell transplant. This sequence originates from a man aged 35 to 55 with chronic myeloid leukemia. Some clones in this sample may be carry-over from other donors' samples. DNA for the CDR3: TGCGCCAGCAGCTACACAGGGGGCTCTGGCTACACCTTC. Its protein is CASSYTGGSGYTF.